The rows below give T cell receptor beta chains drawn from one sample of a study of radiotherapy plus CTLA-4 blockade in lung cancer. The repertoire was sequenced with immunoSEQ multiplex PCR; TCRdb's copy has only in-frame clones and lacks some. The table records 75,000 to 100,000 clones, around 79% of them present only once. The specimen was peripheral blood, collected from a patient treated with radiotherapy plus ipilimumab. Receptor source: a human donor with non-small cell lung cancer who had a partial response to radiotherapy plus ipilimumab. Some clones in this sample may be carry-over from other donors' samples. Each CDR3 is given with its conserved first and last residue. The D gene is left open where the match is weak. The size entry is marked missing in some rows and otherwise reads once, few, many or a size class.

v_call,d_call,j_call,clone_size,cdr3_aa,cdr3_nt
TRBV11-3,TRBD1,TRBJ2-6,-,CASSPGQGNSGANVLTF,TGTGCCAGCAGCCCAGGACAGGGAAACTCTGGGGCCAACGTCCTGACTTTC
TRBV28,TRBD2,TRBJ2-7,-,CASRRAGSYEQYF,TGTGCCAGCAGAAGAGCGGGGTCCTACGAGCAGTACTTC
TRBV30,-,TRBJ2-5,-,CAWSLDVRVTQYF,TGTGCCTGGAGTTTAGACGTGCGGGTTACCCAGTACTTC
TRBV6-5,TRBD1,TRBJ1-1,-,CASSRDRVNTEAFF,TGTGCCAGCAGTCGGGACAGGGTGAACACTGAAGCTTTCTTT
TRBV30,-,TRBJ1-3,few,CAWSRQSGNTIYF,TGTGCCTGGAGTCGACAGTCTGGAAACACCATATATTTT
TRBV2,TRBD2,TRBJ2-1,-,CASSALAGGNEQFF,TGTGCCAGCAGTGCACTAGCGGGAGGGAATGAGCAGTTCTTC
TRBV5-8,TRBD1,TRBJ2-5,few,CASSRGTGTYQETQYF,TGTGCCAGCAGCCGCGGGACAGGGACTTACCAAGAGACCCAGTACTTC
TRBV7-3,-,TRBJ1-1,-,CASSPGYSEAFF,TGTGCCAGCAGCCCAGGATACAGTGAAGCTTTCTTT
TRBV18,-,TRBJ2-7,-,CASSPPTGLEQYF,TGTGCCAGCTCACCACCTACAGGGCTCGAGCAGTACTTC
TRBV7-7,TRBD1,TRBJ1-5,-,CASSSKTRTGGSRLSNQPQHF,TGTGCCAGCAGCTCAAAAACCCGGACAGGGGGCTCCAGGTTAAGCAATCAGCCCCAGCATTTT
TRBV6-6,TRBD2,TRBJ2-3,-,CASRVAGRTSDTQYF,TGTGCCAGCAGGGTAGCGGGGCGCACTTCAGATACGCAGTATTTT
TRBV2,TRBD2,TRBJ2-1,-,CASSEAGRTSGLYNEQFF,TGTGCCAGTAGTGAAGCGGGTCGGACTAGCGGATTATACAATGAGCAGTTCTTC
TRBV7-3,TRBD2,TRBJ2-1,-,CASSLFGTSLGEQFF,TGTGCCAGCAGCTTATTTGGGACTAGCCTAGGGGAGCAGTTCTTC
TRBV6-5,-,TRBJ2-1,-,CASSSRLEAHNEQFF,TGTGCCAGCAGTTCCCGCCTAGAGGCCCACAATGAGCAGTTCTTC